These T cell receptor beta chains were read from a single sample in a study of OX40 agonist ivuxolimab in advanced cancers. TCRdb's copy holds only in-frame clones and misses some; the assay was immunoSEQ multiplex PCR. This sample has 41,000 or so clones, with around 73% found just once. The input for sequencing was CD4+ or CD8+ T cells sorted from blood, taken in a trial of the OX40 agonist ivuxolimab. The receptors come from an adult with an advanced solid tumor such as melanoma, head and neck, liver or kidney cancer. Each CDR3 is given with its conserved first and last residue. The D gene is left open where the match is weak. Not every row has a clone size; where given, it reads once, few, many or a size class.

TRBJ1-4	NA	NA	TRBV19	CASSPPATNEKLFF	TGTGCCAGTAGCCCACCAGCCACTAATGAAAAACTGTTTTTT
TRBJ1-3	NA	medium-sized	TRBV13	CASSLERISGNTIYF	TGTGCCAGCAGCTTAGAACGGATCTCTGGAAACACCATATATTTT
TRBJ1-2	TRBD1	NA	TRBV7-9	CASTPGTAVNYGYTF	TGTGCCAGCACGCCTGGGACAGCTGTTAACTATGGCTACACCTTC
TRBJ2-5	TRBD1	few	TRBV28	CASSLPHGQGGTQYF	TGTGCCAGCAGCCTACCCCATGGACAGGGAGGGACCCAGTACTTC
TRBJ2-3	NA	few	TRBV11-2	CASSLDLTDTQYF	TGTGCCAGCAGCTTAGATCTTACAGATACGCAGTATTTT
TRBJ2-7	TRBD2	NA	TRBV7-3	CASSSRLAGGPWEQYF	TGTGCCAGCAGCTCCAGACTAGCGGGGGGCCCTTGGGAGCAGTACTTC
TRBJ1-3	TRBD1	once	TRBV11-2	CASSLRQGNSGNTIYF	TGTGCCAGCAGCTTAAGACAGGGAAACTCTGGAAACACCATATATTTT
TRBJ2-7	TRBD2	few	TRBV7-9	CASSSSSGMYEQYF	TGTGCCAGCAGCTCTTCTAGCGGGATGTACGAGCAGTACTTC
TRBJ1-1	NA	NA	TRBV10-3	CAISESSGDAEAFF	TGTGCCATCAGTGAGTCGTCAGGGGACGCTGAAGCTTTCTTT
TRBJ1-5	NA	NA	TRBV28	CASSLPQTGNQPQHF	TGTGCCAGCAGTTTGCCCCAGACAGGTAATCAGCCCCAGCATTTT
TRBJ1-4	NA	few	TRBV6-6	CASSLLGATNEKLFF	TGTGCCAGCAGCCTCCTTGGGGCAACTAATGAAAAACTGTTTTTT
TRBJ2-5	NA	NA	TRBV27	CASSLWAGTQETQYF	TGTGCCAGCAGTTTATGGGCGGGGACTCAAGAGACCCAGTACTTC
TRBJ2-1	NA	NA	TRBV4-1	CASSRSSGSSYNEQFF	TGCGCCAGCAGCCGGTCATCAGGGAGCTCCTACAATGAGCAGTTCTTC
TRBJ1-3	NA	NA	TRBV7-6	CASSLAEASGSSGNTIYF	TGTGCCAGCAGCTTAGCGGAGGCCAGTGGGAGCTCTGGAAACACCATATATTTT
TRBJ2-7	NA	NA	TRBV6-5	CASSRLGPYEQYF	TGTGCCAGCAGTCGTCTAGGGCCCTACGAGCAGTACTTC
TRBJ1-5	NA	once	TRBV18	CASSPLRAIPGEPQHF	TGTGCCAGCTCACCCCTAAGGGCCATTCCCGGGGAGCCCCAGCATTTT
TRBJ1-1	NA	NA	TRBV20-1	CSAPGTAEAFF	TGCAGTGCTCCCGGGACGGCCGAAGCTTTCTTT
TRBJ2-5	NA	once	TRBV7-9	CASSATLAVQETQYF	TGTGCCAGCAGCGCTACACTAGCTGTACAAGAGACCCAGTACTTC
TRBJ2-7	NA	NA	TRBV11-2	CASSLEPGPFYEQYF	TGTGCCAGCAGCTTAGAACCGGGCCCCTTTTACGAGCAGTACTTC
TRBJ2-3	TRBD2	few	TRBV10-3	CAISPGLAALTDTQYF	TGTGCCATCAGCCCGGGACTAGCGGCGTTAACAGATACGCAGTATTTT
TRBJ1-4	NA	once	TRBV4-3	CASSQDSGANEKLFF	TGCGCCAGCAGCCAAGATTCGGGGGCTAATGAAAAACTGTTTTTT
TRBJ1-6	NA	NA	TRBV6-1	CASSPDSSYNSPLHF	TGTGCCAGCAGCCCCGACAGCTCCTATAATTCACCCCTCCACTTT
TRBJ2-5	NA	NA	TRBV11-3	CASSPVVPETQYF	TGTGCCAGCAGCCCCGTGGTTCCAGAGACCCAGTACTTC
TRBJ2-1	NA	NA	TRBV7-9	CASSGSGGSYNEQFF	TGTGCCAGCAGCGGTAGCGGAGGCTCCTACAATGAGCAGTTCTTC